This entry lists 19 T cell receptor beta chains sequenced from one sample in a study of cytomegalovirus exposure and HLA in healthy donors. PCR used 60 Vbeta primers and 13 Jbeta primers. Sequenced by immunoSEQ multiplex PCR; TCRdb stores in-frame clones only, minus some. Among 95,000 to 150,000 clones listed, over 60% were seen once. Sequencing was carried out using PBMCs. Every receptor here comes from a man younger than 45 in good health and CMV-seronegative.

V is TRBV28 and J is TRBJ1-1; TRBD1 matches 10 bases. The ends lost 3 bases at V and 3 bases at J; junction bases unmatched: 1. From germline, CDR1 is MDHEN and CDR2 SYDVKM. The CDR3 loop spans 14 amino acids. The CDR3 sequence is CASSLTGGYTEAFF. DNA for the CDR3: TGTGCCAGCAGTTTGACAGGGGGCTACACTGAAGCTTTCTTT.

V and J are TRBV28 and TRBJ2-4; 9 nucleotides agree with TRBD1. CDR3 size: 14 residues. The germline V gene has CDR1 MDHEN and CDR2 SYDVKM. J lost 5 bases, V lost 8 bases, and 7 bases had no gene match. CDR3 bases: TGTGCCAGCCGACCGGGACAGGGCCAAAACATTCAGTACTTC. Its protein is CASRPGQGQNIQYF.

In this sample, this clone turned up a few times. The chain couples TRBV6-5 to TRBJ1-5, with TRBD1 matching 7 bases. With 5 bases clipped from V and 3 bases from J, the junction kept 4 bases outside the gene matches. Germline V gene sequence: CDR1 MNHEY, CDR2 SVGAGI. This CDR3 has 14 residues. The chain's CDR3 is CASSMTGSNQPQHF. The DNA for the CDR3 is TGTGCCAGCAGTATGACAGGGTCCAATCAGCCCCAGCATTTT.

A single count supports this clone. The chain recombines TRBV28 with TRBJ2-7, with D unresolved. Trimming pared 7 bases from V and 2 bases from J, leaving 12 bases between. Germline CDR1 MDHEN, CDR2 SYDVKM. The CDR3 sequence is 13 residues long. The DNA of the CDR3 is TGTGCCAGCAAGAGCGCTAATCCCTACGAGCAGTACTTC. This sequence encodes CASKSANPYEQYF.

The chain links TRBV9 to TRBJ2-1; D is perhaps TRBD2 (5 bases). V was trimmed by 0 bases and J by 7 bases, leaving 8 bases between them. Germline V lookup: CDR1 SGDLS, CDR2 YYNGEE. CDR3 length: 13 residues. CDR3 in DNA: TGTGCCAGCAGCGTAGTTGAGGGAAATGAGCAGTTCTTC. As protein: CASSVVEGNEQFF.

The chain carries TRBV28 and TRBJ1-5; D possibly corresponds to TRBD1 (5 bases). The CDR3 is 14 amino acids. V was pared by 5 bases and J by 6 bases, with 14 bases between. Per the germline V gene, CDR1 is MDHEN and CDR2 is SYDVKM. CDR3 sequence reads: CASSPVGLFQPQHF. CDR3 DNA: TGTGCCAGCAGTCCGGTGGGGCTTTTTCAGCCCCAGCATTTT.

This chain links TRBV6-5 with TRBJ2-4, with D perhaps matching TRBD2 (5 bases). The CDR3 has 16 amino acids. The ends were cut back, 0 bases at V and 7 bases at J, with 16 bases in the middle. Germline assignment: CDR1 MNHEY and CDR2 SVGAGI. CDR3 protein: CASSYSKWTPENIQYF. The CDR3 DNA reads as TGTGCCAGCAGTTACTCGAAGTGGACTCCGGAGAACATTCAGTACTTC.

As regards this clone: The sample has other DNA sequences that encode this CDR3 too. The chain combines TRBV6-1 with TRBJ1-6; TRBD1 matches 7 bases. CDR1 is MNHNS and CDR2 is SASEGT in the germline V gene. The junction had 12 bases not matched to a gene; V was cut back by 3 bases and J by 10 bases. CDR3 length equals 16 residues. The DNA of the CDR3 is TGTGCCAGCAGTGATCCTCTGACAGGGTTAATGTCACCCCTCCACTTT. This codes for CASSDPLTGLMSPLHF.

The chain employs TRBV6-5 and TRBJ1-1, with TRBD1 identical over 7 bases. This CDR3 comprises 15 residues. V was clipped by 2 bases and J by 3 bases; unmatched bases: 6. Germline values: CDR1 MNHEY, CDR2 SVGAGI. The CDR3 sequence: CASSYQTGIDTEAFF. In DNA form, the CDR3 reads TGTGCCAGCAGTTACCAGACAGGGATCGACACTGAAGCTTTCTTT.

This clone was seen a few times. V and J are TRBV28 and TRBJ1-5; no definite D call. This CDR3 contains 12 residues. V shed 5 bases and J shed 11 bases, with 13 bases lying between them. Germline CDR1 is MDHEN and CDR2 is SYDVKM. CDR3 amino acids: CASSPGLQAQHF. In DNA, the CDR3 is TGTGCCAGCAGTCCTGGGCTCCAGGCCCAGCATTTT.

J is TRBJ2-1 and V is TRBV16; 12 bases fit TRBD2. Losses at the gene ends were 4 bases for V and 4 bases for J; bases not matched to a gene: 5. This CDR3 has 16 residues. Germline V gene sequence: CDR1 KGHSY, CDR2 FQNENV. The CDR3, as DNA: TGTGCCAGCAGCCCCCGGACTAGCGGGGCTTACAATGAGCAGTTCTTC. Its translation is CASSPRTSGAYNEQFF.

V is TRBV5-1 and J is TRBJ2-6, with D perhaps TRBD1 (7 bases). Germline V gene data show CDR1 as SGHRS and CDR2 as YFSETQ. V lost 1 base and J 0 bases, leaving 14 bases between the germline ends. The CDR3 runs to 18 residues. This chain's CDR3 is CASSLNQGGSSGANVLTF. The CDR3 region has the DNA TGCGCCAGCAGCTTGAACCAGGGGGGAAGCTCTGGGGCCAACGTCCTGACTTTC. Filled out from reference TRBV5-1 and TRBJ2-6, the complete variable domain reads KAGVTQTPRYLIKTRGQQVTLSCSPISGHRSVSWYQQTPGQGLQFLFEYFSETQRNKGNFPGRFSGRQFSNSRSEMNVSTLELGDSALYLCASSLNQGGSSGANVLTFGAGSRLTVL.

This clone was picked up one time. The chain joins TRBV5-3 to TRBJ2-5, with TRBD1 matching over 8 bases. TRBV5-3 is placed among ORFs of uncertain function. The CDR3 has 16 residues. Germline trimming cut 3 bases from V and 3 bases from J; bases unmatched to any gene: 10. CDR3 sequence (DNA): TGTGCCAGAAGCTCCCTCCTGGGACAGGAAGAAGAGACCCAGTACTTC. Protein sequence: CARSSLLGQEEETQYF.

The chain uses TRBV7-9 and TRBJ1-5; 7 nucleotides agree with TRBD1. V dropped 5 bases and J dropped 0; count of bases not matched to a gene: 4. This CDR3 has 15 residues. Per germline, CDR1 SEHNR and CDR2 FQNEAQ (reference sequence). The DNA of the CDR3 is TGTGCCAGCAGCGTTGGGACAGATAGCAATCAGCCCCAGCATTTT. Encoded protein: CASSVGTDSNQPQHF. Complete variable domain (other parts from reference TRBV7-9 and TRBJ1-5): DTGVSQNPRHKITKRGQNVTFRCDPISEHNRLYWYRQTLGQGPEFLTYFQNEAQLEKSRLLSDRFSAERPKGSFSTLEIQRTEQGDSAMYLCASSVGTDSNQPQHFGDGTRLSIL.

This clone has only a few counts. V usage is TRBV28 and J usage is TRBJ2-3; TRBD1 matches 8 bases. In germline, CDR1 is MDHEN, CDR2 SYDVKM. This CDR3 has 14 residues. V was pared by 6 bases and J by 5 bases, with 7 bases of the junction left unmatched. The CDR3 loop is CASSPGGAKDTQYF. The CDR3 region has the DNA TGTGCCAGCAGCCCAGGGGGCGCGAAAGATACGCAGTATTTT. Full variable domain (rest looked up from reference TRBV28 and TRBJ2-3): DVKVTQSSRYLVKRTGEKVFLECVQDMDHENMFWYRQDPGLGLRLIYFSYDVKMKEKGDIPEGYSVSREKKERFSLILESASTNQTSMYLCASSPGGAKDTQYFGPGTRLTVL.

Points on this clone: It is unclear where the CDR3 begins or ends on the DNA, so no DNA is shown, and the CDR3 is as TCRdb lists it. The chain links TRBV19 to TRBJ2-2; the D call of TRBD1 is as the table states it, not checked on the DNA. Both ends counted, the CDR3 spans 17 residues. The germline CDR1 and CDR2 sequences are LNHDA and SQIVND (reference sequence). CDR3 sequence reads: CASTSVAGTTNTGELFF.

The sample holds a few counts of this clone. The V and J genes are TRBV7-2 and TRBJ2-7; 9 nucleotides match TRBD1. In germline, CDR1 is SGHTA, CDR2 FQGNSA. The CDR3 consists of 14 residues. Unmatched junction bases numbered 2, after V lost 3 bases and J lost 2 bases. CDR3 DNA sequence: TGTGCCAGCAGCTTTCGACAGGGGGCCTACGAGCAGTACTTC. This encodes CASSFRQGAYEQYF.

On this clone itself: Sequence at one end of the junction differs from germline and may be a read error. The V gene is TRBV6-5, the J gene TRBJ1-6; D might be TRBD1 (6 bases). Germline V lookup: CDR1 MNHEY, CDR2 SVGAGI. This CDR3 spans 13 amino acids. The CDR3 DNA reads TGTGCCAGCAGTGGGACACGAATTTCACCCCTCCGCTTT. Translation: CASSGTRISPLRF.

CDR3 amino acids: CASSYRRHEAFF. The CDR3 region has the DNA TGTGCCAGCAGTTATCGGAGGCACGAAGCTTTCTTT. This chain connects TRBV28 to TRBJ1-1; D call uncertain. V lost 4 bases to trimming and J lost 8 bases, with 11 bases between them. Germline V lookup: CDR1 MDHEN, CDR2 SYDVKM. CDR3 size: 12 residues.